The clone carrying this T cell receptor beta chain was picked up a small number of times. What it binds is unknown. Time point reported: persistent/refractory GD, antithyroid drugs over 5 years with positive TRAb. PBMC-extracted RNA yielded the TCR library. These data originate in a study of regulatory T cells in long-lasting Graves disease. The germline gives CDR1 SGHVS, CDR2 FQNEAQ. This CDR3 region has 13 residues. V was cut by 1 base and J by 8 bases, with 11 bases left in between. Building of the TCR beta libraries involved iRepertoire HTBI primers and Arm-PCR of CDR3 regions. MiXCR, applied by TCRdb to the multiplex PCR reads, yields one record per CDR3 protein. The sample lists a few hundred thousand distinct CDR3 sequences; approximately 21% were seen once. Study results and limitations: Accuracy might have suffered from few samples.

The V call is TRBV7-8, the J call TRBJ1-2; no firm D call. The sequence came from a female donor with Graves disease. The sample in question was peripheral blood mononuclear cells (PBMCs), obtained when the disease was refractory, from a patient treated with antithyroid drugs. CDR3 nucleotide sequence: TGTGCCAGCAGCTTAGGGGCATTTGACGGCTACACCTTC. It translates to CASSLGAFDGYTF.